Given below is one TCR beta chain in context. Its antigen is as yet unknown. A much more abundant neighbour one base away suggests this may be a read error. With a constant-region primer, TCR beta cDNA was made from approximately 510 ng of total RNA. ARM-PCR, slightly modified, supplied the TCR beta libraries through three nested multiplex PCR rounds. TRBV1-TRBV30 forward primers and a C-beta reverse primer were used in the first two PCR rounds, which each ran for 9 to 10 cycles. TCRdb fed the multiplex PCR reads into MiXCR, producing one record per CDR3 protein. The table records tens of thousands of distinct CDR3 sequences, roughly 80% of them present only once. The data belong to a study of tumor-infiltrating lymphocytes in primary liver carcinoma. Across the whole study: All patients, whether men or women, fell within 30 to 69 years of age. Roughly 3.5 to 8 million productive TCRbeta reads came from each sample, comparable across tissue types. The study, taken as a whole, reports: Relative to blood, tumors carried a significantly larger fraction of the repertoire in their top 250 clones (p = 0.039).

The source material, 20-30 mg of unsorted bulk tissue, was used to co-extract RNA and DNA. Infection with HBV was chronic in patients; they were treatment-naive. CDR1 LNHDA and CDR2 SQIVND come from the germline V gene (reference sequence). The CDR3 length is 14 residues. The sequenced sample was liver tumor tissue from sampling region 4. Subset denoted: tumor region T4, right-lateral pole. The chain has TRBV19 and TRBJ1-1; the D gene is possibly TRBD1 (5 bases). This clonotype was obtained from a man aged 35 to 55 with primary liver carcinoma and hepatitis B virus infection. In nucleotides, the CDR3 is TGTGTCAGTAGGCCGGTCGGGGGTGGCACTGAAGCTTTCTTT. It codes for CVSRPVGGGTEAFF. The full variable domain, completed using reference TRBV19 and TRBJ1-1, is DGGITQSPKYLFRKEGQNVTLSCEQNLNHDAMYWYRQDPGQGLRLIYYSQIVNDFQKGDIAEGYSVSREKKESFPLTVTSAQKNPTAFYLCVSRPVGGGTEAFFGQGTRLTVV.